This passage covers 9 T cell receptor beta chains from one sample sequenced in a study of blood T cells in healthy people across ages. The authors ran a second PCR of about 6 to 11 cycles using a sample-barcoded 5' primer and a J-beta primer mix. TCRdb reprocessed the 5' RACE reads with MiXCR, giving one entry per CDR3 protein. The sample has roughly 1,000,000 distinct CDR3 sequences; approximately 25% are singletons. The same data also went into a second study, on T cells of mothers and their children.

Sequenced material: blood. These receptors were obtained from a girl under 10 years old in good health.

As concerns this clonotype: A read error may account for a junction end that differs from germline. The J gene is TRBJ1-1, the V gene TRBV5-1, with a possible D match to TRBD1 (5 bases). Germline V gene lookup returns CDR1 SGHRS and CDR2 YFSETQ. The CDR3 length is 16 residues. The CDR3 here is CASSLGARAANTVAFF. CDR3 nucleotides: TGCGCCAGCAGCTTAGGGGCCCGGGCAGCGAACACTGTAGCTTTCTTT.

The V and J genes are TRBV7-9 and TRBJ2-1, with 7 bases aligning to TRBD1. CDR1 SEHNR and CDR2 FQNEAQ come from the germline V gene (reference sequence). CDR3 length: 16 amino acids. Losses at the gene ends were 5 bases for V and 3 bases for J; bases not matched to a gene: 10. The CDR3: CASSLQTGVSYNEQFF. The DNA for the CDR3 is TGTGCCAGCAGCCTCCAAACAGGGGTCAGCTACAATGAGCAGTTCTTC. Full variable domain (missing parts from reference TRBV7-9 and TRBJ2-1): DTGVSQNPRHKITKRGQNVTFRCDPISEHNRLYWYRQTLGQGPEFLTYFQNEAQLEKSRLLSDRFSAERPKGSFSTLEIQRTEQGDSAMYLCASSLQTGVSYNEQFFGPGTRLTVL.

The chain uses TRBV29-1 and TRBJ1-2, with D maybe TRBD1 (6 bases). The CDR3 has 12 residues. V dropped 7 bases and J dropped 6 bases, with 15 bases sitting between them. Germline loops: CDR1 SQVTM, CDR2 ANQGSEA. CDR3 in amino acids: CSASTGLNGYTF. The CDR3 nucleotides read TGCAGCGCGTCAACAGGGTTGAATGGCTACACCTTC.

The V call is TRBV6-5, the J call TRBJ2-1; D call uncertain. Between the trimmed V and J ends, which lost 6 bases and 9 bases, there was a span of 15 bases. This CDR3 region has 13 residues. Germline V gene sequence: CDR1 MNHEY, CDR2 SVGAGI. The CDR3 spells CASSYNVKGEQFF. The CDR3 region has the DNA TGTGCCAGCAGCTACAACGTAAAGGGTGAGCAGTTCTTC.

This clonotype was found many times. V gene TRBV20-1 combines with J gene TRBJ2-7; 10 bases map to TRBD2. V was clipped by 3 bases and J by 3 bases; unmatched bases: 14. The V gene's germline CDR1 is DFQATT and CDR2 SNEGSKA (reference sequence). CDR3 length equals 17 residues. The CDR3 loop reads CSASGSLAGESIYEQYF. The CDR3 DNA reads as TGCAGTGCTAGTGGTTCGCTAGCGGGAGAGAGTATCTACGAGCAGTACTTC.

The rearrangement joins TRBV5-1 to TRBJ2-2; D is unclear. There are 16 residues in the CDR3. The V gene's germline CDR1 is SGHRS and CDR2 YFSETQ. Trimming left V 0 bases short and J 5 bases short, with 14 bases between. The CDR3 loop reads CASSLGQVSGTGELFF. In DNA, the CDR3 is TGCGCCAGCAGCTTGGGGCAGGTCTCCGGGACCGGGGAGCTGTTTTTT.

V gene TRBV29-1 combines with J gene TRBJ1-1; D is unclear. The CDR3 loop spans 11 amino acids. Germline lookup yields CDR1 SQVTM and CDR2 ANQGSEA. Trimming took 2 bases from V and 8 from J, leaving 9 bases between them. The CDR3 here is CSVEHPAEAFF. For the CDR3, the DNA is TGCAGCGTTGAACATCCAGCCGAAGCTTTCTTT.

DNA for the CDR3: TGCAGTGCTAGAGAGGCAGGACGGTACAATGAGCAGTTCTTC. Translating it yields CSAREAGRYNEQFF. The rearrangement uses TRBV20-1 and TRBJ2-1; D not resolved. Germline V gives CDR1 DFQATT, CDR2 SNEGSKA (reference sequence). V lost 0 bases and J lost 4, with 10 bases in between. The CDR3 contains 14 residues.

V and J are TRBV20-1 and TRBJ2-1; 11 bases match TRBD1. CDR1 is DFQATT and CDR2 is SNEGSKA in the germline V gene (reference sequence). V lost 0 bases, J lost 7 bases, and 8 bases stayed unmatched. The CDR3 has 16 residues. The CDR3 here is CSARDRDRGVGNEQFF. The CDR3 region has the DNA TGCAGTGCTAGAGATCGGGACAGGGGGGTCGGAAATGAGCAGTTCTTC.